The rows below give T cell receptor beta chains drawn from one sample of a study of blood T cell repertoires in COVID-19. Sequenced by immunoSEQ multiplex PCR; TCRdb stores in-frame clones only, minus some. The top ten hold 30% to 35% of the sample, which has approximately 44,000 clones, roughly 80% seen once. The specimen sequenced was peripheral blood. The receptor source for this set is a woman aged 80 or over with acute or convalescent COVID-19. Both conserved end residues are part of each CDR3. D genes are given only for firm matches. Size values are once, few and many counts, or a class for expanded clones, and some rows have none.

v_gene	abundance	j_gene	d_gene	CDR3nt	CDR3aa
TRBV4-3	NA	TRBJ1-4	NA	TGCGCCAGCGGACAGACTAATGAAAAACTGTTTTTT	CASGQTNEKLFF
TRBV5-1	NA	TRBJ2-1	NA	TGCGCCAGCAGCGTAAAAGGGAGGGGGGAGCTCTCCTACAATGAGCAGTTCTTC	CASSVKGRGELSYNEQFF
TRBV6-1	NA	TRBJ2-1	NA	TGTGCCAGCAGTGAAGCGGAGAACAGGGAGCAGTTCTTC	CASSEAENREQFF
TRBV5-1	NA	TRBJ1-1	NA	TGCGCCAGCAGCTTAGGGGGTAATACCCTGAACACTGAAGCTTTCTTT	CASSLGGNTLNTEAFF
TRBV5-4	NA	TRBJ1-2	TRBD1	TGTGCCAGCAGCTTGGTCGACAGGGGGCATCGGGGCTACACCTTC	CASSLVDRGHRGYTF
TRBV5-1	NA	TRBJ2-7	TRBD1	TGCGCCAGCAGCACCGGGACAGCCGAGCAGTACTTC	CASSTGTAEQYF
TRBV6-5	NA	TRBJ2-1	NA	TGTGCCAGCAGTTACCGTCTCAGCGGCAATGAGCAGTTCTTC	CASSYRLSGNEQFF
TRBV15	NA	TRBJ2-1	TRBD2	TGTGCCACCAGCAGAGCCGGGACTAGCGTACGCAATGAGCAGTTCTTC	CATSRAGTSVRNEQFF
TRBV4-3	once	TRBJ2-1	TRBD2	TGCGCCAGCAGCTCCGGGACTAGCGGCGGCGATGAGCAGTTCTTC	CASSSGTSGGDEQFF
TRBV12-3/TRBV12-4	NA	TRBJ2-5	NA	TGTGCCAGCAGCGGACAGATGCAAGAGACCCAGTACTTC	CASSGQMQETQYF
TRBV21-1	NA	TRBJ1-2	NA	TGTGCCAGCAGCAAATTAAGTCGGGAGGGGGCAAGGGGCTACACCTTC	CASSKLSREGARGYTF
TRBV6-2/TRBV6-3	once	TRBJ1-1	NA	TGTGCCAGCAGTTACCTTTCTGAAGCTTTCTTT	CASSYLSEAFF
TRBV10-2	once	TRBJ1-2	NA	TGCGCCTCTGGGGAGGTGTTGTCAAACTATGGCTACACCTTC	CASGEVLSNYGYTF
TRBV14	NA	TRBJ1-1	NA	TGTGCCAGCAGCCCCCGCGCTTACACTGAAGCTTTCTTT	CASSPRAYTEAFF
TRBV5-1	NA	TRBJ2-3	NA	TGCGCCAGCAGCCCGAGCACAGATACGCAGTATTTT	CASSPSTDTQYF
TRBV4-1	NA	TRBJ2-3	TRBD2	TGCGCCAGCAGCCAAGGTGAACTAGCGGGTGTACCCTTCACAGATACGCAGTATTTT	CASSQGELAGVPFTDTQYF
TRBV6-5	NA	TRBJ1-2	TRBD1	TGTGCCAGCAGTTACACAACAGGGGTTAGAGATGGCTACACCTTC	CASSYTTGVRDGYTF
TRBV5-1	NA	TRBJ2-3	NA	TGCGCCAGCAGCTTGGGGGTAGGGGCAACAGATACGCAGTATTTT	CASSLGVGATDTQYF
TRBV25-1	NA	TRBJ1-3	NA	TGTGCCAGCAGCGCACAGGGAAACACCATATATTTT	CASSAQGNTIYF
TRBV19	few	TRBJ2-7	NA	TGTGCCAGTAGTATTTACCCTAATCTGGGGGGCGAGCAGTACTTC	CASSIYPNLGGEQYF
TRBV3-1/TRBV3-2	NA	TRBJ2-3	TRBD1	TGTGCCAGCAGCCAAGCTCCGGACAGGGGTTTGTATTTT	CASSQAPDRGLYF
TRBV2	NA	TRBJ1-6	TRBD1	TGTGCCAGCAGTGCAAGAGGGGGCGAGATCTCACCCCTCCACTTT	CASSARGGEISPLHF
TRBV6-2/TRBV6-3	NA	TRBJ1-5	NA	TGTGCCAGCAGTTACCCCGCCGGGGGGATCAATCAGCCCCAGCATTTT	CASSYPAGGINQPQHF
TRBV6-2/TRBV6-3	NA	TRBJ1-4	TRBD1	TGTGCCAGCAGTGATCAGGGGGCAGAAGAAAAACTGTTTTTT	CASSDQGAEEKLFF
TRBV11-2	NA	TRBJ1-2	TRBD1	TGTGCCAGCAGCCAAGACAGGGGCGATGGTGGCTACACCTTC	CASSQDRGDGGYTF
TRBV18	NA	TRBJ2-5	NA	TGTGCCAGCTCACCATCGGCTACACTACAAGAGACCCAGTACTTC	CASSPSATLQETQYF
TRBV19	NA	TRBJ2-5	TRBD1	TGTGCCAGTGGACGACAGGGGAGGCAGGAGACCCAGTACTTC	CASGRQGRQETQYF
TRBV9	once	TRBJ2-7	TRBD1	TGTGCCAGCAGCGTGGCGACAGGGCCTTCCTACGAGCAGTACTTC	CASSVATGPSYEQYF
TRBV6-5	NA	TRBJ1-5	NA	TGTGCCAGCAAAACGGGGAATCAGCCCCAGCATTTT	CASKTGNQPQHF
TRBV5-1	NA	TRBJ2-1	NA	TGCGCCAGCAGCTTGCGCCCCGGCGGGTGGGAACTTTACAATGAGCAGTTCTTC	CASSLRPGGWELYNEQFF
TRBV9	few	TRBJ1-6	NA	TGTGCCAGCAGCGTAGTCGGTGTTGATTCACCCCTCCACTTT	CASSVVGVDSPLHF
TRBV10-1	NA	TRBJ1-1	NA	TGCGCCAGCAGCTCGAAGAGGGACACTGAAGCTTTCTTT	CASSSKRDTEAFF
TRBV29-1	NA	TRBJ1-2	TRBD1	TGCAGCGTTGATGGGACAGGGGGCTATGGCTACACCTTC	CSVDGTGGYGYTF
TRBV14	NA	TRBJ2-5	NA	TGTGCCAGCAGCCAAACCAGGGGGGTAGAGACCCAGTACTTC	CASSQTRGVETQYF
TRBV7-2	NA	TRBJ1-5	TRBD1	TGTGCCAGCAGCTTAAACGACAGGGGCGTGGGTCAGCCCCAGCATTTT	CASSLNDRGVGQPQHF
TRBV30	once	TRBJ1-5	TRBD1	TGTGCCTGGAGTACCCGACGGACAGGGGGGAACAATCAGCCCCAGCATTTT	CAWSTRRTGGNNQPQHF
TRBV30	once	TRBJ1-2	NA	TGTGCCTGGAGGACCCTTTGGTGGAGGTCGCCCTATGGCTACACCTTC	CAWRTLWWRSPYGYTF
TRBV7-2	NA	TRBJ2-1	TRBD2	TGTGCCAGCAGCCCTCGGACTAGCAAGAGCTCCTACAATGAGCAGTTCTTC	CASSPRTSKSSYNEQFF
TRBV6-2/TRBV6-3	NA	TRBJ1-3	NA	TGTGCCAGCAGTCTACCGGGGACTCCGAATGGGAACACCATATATTTT	CASSLPGTPNGNTIYF
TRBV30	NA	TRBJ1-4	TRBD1	TGTGCCTGGAGTACAGACTTGGGACAGTTTAATGAAAAACTGTTTTTT	CAWSTDLGQFNEKLFF
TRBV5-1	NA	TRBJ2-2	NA	TGCGCCAGCAGCTTGTCCTCCGGGGAGCTGTTTTTT	CASSLSSGELFF
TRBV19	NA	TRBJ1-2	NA	TGTGCCAGTAGTCCCCCCCCCGGGGTAGGCTACACCTTC	CASSPPPGVGYTF
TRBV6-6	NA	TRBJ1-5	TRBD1	TGTGCCAGCAGTTACGGGACAGAAGGCAATCAGCCCCAGCATTTT	CASSYGTEGNQPQHF
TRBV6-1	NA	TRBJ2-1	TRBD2	TGTGCCAGCAGTGATCCTCGTAGCGGGAGTTACACGGATGAGCAGTTCTTC	CASSDPRSGSYTDEQFF
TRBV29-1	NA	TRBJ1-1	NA	TGCAGCGTCATGAACACTGAAGCTTTCTTT	CSVMNTEAFF
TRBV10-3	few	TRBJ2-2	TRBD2	TGTGCCATCACTCACCCGACTAGCGGGAACACCGGGGAGCTGTTTTTT	CAITHPTSGNTGELFF
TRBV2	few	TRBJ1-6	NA	TGTGCCAGCAGTGAATGGACAGCGATGGGGTCACCCCTCCACTTT	CASSEWTAMGSPLHF
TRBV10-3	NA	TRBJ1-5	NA	TGTGCCATCAGTGAGAGACCACTCCTGGCAGGGAGCAATCAGCCCCAGCATTTT	CAISERPLLAGSNQPQHF
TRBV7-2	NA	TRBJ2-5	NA	TGTGCCAGCAGCCTAGAGGGAACCCGGGGGACCCAGTACTTC	CASSLEGTRGTQYF
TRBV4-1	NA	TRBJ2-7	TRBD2	TGCGCCAGCAGCCGAGGACTAGCGGGTACCTACGAGCAGTACTTC	CASSRGLAGTYEQYF
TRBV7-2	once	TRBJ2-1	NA	TGTGCCAGCAGCTTGGCGGGGCCCTCCTACAATGAGCAGTTCTTC	CASSLAGPSYNEQFF
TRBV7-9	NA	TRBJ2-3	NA	TGTGCCAGCAGCCCCACGGCGGGAACGCAGTATTTT	CASSPTAGTQYF
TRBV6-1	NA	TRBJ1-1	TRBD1	TGTGCCAGCAGTGACCCCCCGGGACAGATGAACACTGAAGCTTTCTTT	CASSDPPGQMNTEAFF
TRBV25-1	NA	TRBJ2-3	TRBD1	TGTGCCAGCAGTGACTGGACAGGGGGGGATACGCAGTATTTT	CASSDWTGGDTQYF
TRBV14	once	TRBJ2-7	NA	TGTGCCAGCAGCCAAGCTTACGAGCAGTACTTC	CASSQAYEQYF